This T cell receptor (beta chain) was captured in a study of beta chain features in type 1 diabetes. The study's findings and limits: cDNA-based sequencing might over-represent cells highly expressing TCR. There were fewer insertions and more deletions at the VDJ junctions of type 1 diabetes patients. These data did not resolve whether HLA type affects TCRB rearrangement.

Germline V gives CDR1 SGHTA, CDR2 FQGNSA. The J segment lost 3 bases and the V segment lost 4 bases, leaving 4 bases of the junction unmatched. This CDR3 comprises 16 residues. Of the isolated RNA, all was reverse transcribed, and so the sequenced material was expressed TCRB transcripts. The assay was immunoSEQ multiplex PCR, and TCRdb's table has in-frame clones only and misses some. The sample has roughly 500,000 clones; 25% to 35% are singletons. There are a few counts of this clone. The antigen is unknown. Sorting with CD45RO/CCR7/CD25/CD127/CD95/CD27 yielded naive, central memory, regulatory and stem-like memory CD4+ cells.

The chain combines TRBV7-2 with TRBJ2-1; TRBD2 aligns across 12 bases. The receptor was derived from a man aged 18 to 35 in good health. Sequenced material: naive CD4+ T cells from blood. CDR3 DNA: TGTGCCAGCAGCTCCCTAGCGGGAGGGCTCTACAATGAGCAGTTCTTC. Translating it yields CASSSLAGGLYNEQFF. The full variable domain, rest sourced from reference TRBV7-2 and TRBJ2-1, is GAGVSQSPSNKVTEKGKDVELRCDPISGHTALYWYRQSLGQGLEFLIYFQGNSAPDKSGLPSDRFSAERTGGSVSTLTIQRTQQEDSAVYLCASSSLAGGLYNEQFFGPGTRLTVL.